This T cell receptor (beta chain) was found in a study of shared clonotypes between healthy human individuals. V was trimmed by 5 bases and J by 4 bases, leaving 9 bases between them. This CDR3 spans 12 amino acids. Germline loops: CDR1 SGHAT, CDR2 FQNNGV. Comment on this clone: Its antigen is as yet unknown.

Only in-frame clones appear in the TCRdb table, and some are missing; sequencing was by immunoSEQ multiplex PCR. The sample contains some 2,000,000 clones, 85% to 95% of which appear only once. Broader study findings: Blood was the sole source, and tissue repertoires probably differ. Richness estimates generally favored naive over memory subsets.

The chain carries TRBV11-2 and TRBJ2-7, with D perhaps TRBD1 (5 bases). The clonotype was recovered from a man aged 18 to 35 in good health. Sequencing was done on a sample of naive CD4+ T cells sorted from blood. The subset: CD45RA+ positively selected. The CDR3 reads CASSPRQYEQYF. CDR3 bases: TGTGCCAGCAGCCCCCGACAGTACGAGCAGTACTTC.